One sample yielded the 4 T cell receptor beta chains listed below, sequenced in a study of cytomegalovirus exposure and HLA in healthy donors. The PCR used 60 Vbeta and 13 Jbeta primers. Only in-frame clones appear in the TCRdb table, and some are missing; sequencing was by immunoSEQ multiplex PCR. The table lists about 60,000 clones. Specimen: PBMCs. Source of these receptors: a woman under 30 in good health and CMV-seronegative.

For the CDR3, the DNA is TGTGCCAGCAGTGCAACAGGGGACGTTGAAAAACTGTTTTTT. Its protein is CASSATGDVEKLFF. The rearrangement joins TRBV27 to TRBJ1-4; 7 nucleotides match TRBD1. V lost 5 bases to trimming and J lost 7 bases; unmatched junction nucleotides: 7. From germline, CDR1 is MNHEY and CDR2 SMNVEV (reference sequence). This CDR3 has 14 residues.

The chain combines TRBV7-9 with TRBJ2-7, with TRBD1 identical over 7 bases. After removal of 3 bases from V and 2 bases from J, the junction contained 4 bases not matched to a gene. The CDR3 loop spans 14 amino acids. The germline V gene has CDR1 SEHNR and CDR2 FQNEAQ (reference sequence). The CDR3 sequence: CASSLGTVTYEQYF. For the CDR3, the DNA is TGTGCCAGCAGCTTGGGGACAGTAACCTACGAGCAGTACTTC.

This chain uses TRBV4-2 with TRBJ2-2, with D possibly TRBD2 on 5 matching bases. Germline V lookup: CDR1 LGHNA, CDR2 YNFKEQ. CDR3 size: 17 residues. Trimming pared 4 bases from V and 3 bases from J, leaving 18 bases between. CDR3 amino acids: CASSLGPLGVDTGELFF. The CDR3 DNA sequence: TGTGCCAGCAGCCTAGGACCTCTCGGGGTAGACACCGGGGAGCTGTTTTTT.

The gene calls are TRBV5-8 and TRBJ1-5; D perhaps matches TRBD1 (6 bases). CDR1 and CDR2 from the germline V gene are SGHTS and YDEGEE. Trimming left V 5 bases short and J 7 bases short, with 19 bases between. The CDR3 has 15 amino acids. CDR3 nucleotide sequence: TGTGCCAGCAGATCTACAGGGAGATTCGGACAGCCCCAGCATTTT. This gives the protein CASRSTGRFGQPQHF. Complete variable domain (other parts from reference TRBV5-8 and TRBJ1-5): EAGVTQSPTHLIKTRGQQATLRCSPISGHTSVYWYQQALGLGLQFLLWYDEGEERNRGNFPPRFSGRQFPNYSSELNVNALELEDSALYLCASRSTGRFGQPQHFGDGTRLSIL.